These 32 T cell receptor beta chains originate from one sample sequenced in a study of beta chain features in type 1 diabetes. Isolated RNA was reverse transcribed in full, so expressed TCRB transcripts were sequenced. This table comes from immunoSEQ multiplex PCR, and its TCRdb copy is limited to in-frame clones, with some not included. The data hold 350,000 to 450,000 clones, with about 15% observed a single time. Sample: naive CD4+ T cells from blood. The receptors derive from a woman younger than 35 in good health.

This clone was seen more than once but under ten times. V usage is TRBV5-1 and J usage is TRBJ2-7; the D is unclear. Trimming took off 1 base at V and 0 bases at J, with 8 bases between the two ends. The length of the CDR3 is 14 residues. Germline V CDR1 and CDR2: SGHRS, YFSETQ. This CDR3 is CASSLTVSSYEQYF. Here the CDR3 DNA reads TGCGCCAGCAGCTTGACGGTTAGCTCCTACGAGCAGTACTTC.

This clone has only a few counts. The chain uses TRBV29-1 and TRBJ1-2; the match to TRBD1 covers 9 bases. The V gene's germline CDR1 is SQVTM and CDR2 ANQGSEA. CDR3 length: 13 residues. V dropped 5 bases and J dropped 4; count of bases not matched to a gene: 5. CDR3 region: CSVSGQGGYGYTF. The CDR3 nucleotides read TGCAGCGTTTCGGGACAGGGAGGCTATGGCTACACCTTC.

This clone turned up a few times. The rearrangement links TRBV30 to TRBJ2-7; the match to TRBD2 covers 7 bases. V was pared by 4 bases and J by 7 bases, with 13 bases of the junction left unmatched. This CDR3 has 14 amino acids. Looked up from germline, CDR1 is GTSNPN and CDR2 is SVGIG (reference sequence). CDR3 in DNA: TGTGCCTGGAATCCCCAAGGGGAGGGCCGTGAGCAGTACTTC. Protein product: CAWNPQGEGREQYF.

This clone was observed a handful of times. The chain's CDR3 is CASSLLLGDTQYF. CDR3 nucleotides: TGCGCCAGCAGCCTCCTACTAGGAGATACGCAGTATTTT. The chain joins TRBV5-1 to TRBJ2-3; D is perhaps TRBD2 (5 bases). CDR1 SGHRS and CDR2 YFSETQ come from the germline V gene. The germline V and J ends were trimmed by 4 bases and 5 bases, with 11 bases remaining between them. The CDR3 contains 13 residues.

The rearrangement uses TRBV10-3 and TRBJ2-7, with 12 positions matching TRBD2. The CDR3 totals 14 residues. Trimming took 10 bases from V and 6 from J; bases not matched to a gene: 10. The germline V gene has CDR1 ENHRY and CDR2 SYGVKD. The chain's CDR3 is CATGTSGRFIEQYF. CDR3 nucleotide sequence: TGTGCCACCGGTACTAGCGGGAGGTTCATCGAGCAGTACTTC.

This clone was picked up a small number of times. The chain links TRBV9 to TRBJ2-3; D perhaps matches TRBD2 (5 bases). CDR1 SGDLS and CDR2 YYNGEE come from the germline V gene. V gave up 4 bases and J gave up 3 bases, with 6 bases separating them. The CDR3 is 12 residues long. The CDR3 loop is CASSRDTDTQYF. CDR3 bases: TGTGCCAGCAGCCGGGATACAGATACGCAGTATTTT.

The J gene is TRBJ2-2, the V gene TRBV5-1; 8 bases line up with TRBD1. The CDR3 runs 16 residues. Losses at the gene ends were 4 bases for V and 7 bases for J; bases not matched to a gene: 12. The germline V gene encodes CDR1 SGHRS and CDR2 YFSETQ. Written as DNA, the CDR3 is TGCGCCAGCAGCCCCCCGACAGGGGCGCTTGGCGGGGAGCTGTTTTTT. Translated, it gives CASSPPTGALGGELFF.

V and J are TRBV30 and TRBJ2-7; weak D call: TRBD2 (6 bases). CDR1 is GTSNPN, CDR2 SVGIG, per germline (reference sequence). The length of the CDR3 is 14 residues. Between the trimmed V and J ends, which lost 0 bases and 0 bases, there was a span of 9 bases. The CDR3 loop reads CAWSVLGLSYEQYF. DNA of the CDR3: TGTGCCTGGAGTGTACTGGGACTCTCCTACGAGCAGTACTTC.

This clone turned up a few times. The chain links TRBV18 to TRBJ1-1; weak D call: TRBD1 (5 bases). V lost 8 bases, J lost 6 bases, and 13 bases lay in between. The CDR3 totals 12 residues. Germline loops: CDR1 KGHSH, CDR2 LQKENI. Written as DNA, the CDR3 is TGTGCCAGCATACAGGATCCCCCTGAAGCTTTCTTT. Its protein is CASIQDPPEAFF.

The chain employs TRBV4-3 and TRBJ2-1; a possible D gene is TRBD2 (6 bases). The CDR3 spans 17 residues. Germline CDR1 reads LGHNA; CDR2 reads YSLEER. V lost 0 bases to trimming and J lost 2 bases, with 14 bases between them. CDR3 bases: TGCGCCAGCAGCCAAGAGTTCAGGACGGGAGCCTACAATGAGCAGTTCTTC. Its translation is CASSQEFRTGAYNEQFF.

The gene calls are TRBV11-2 and TRBJ2-5; D is unclear. In germline, CDR1 is SGHAT, CDR2 FQNNGV. The CDR3 is made up of 13 amino acids. The ends were cut back, 3 bases at V and 4 bases at J, with 9 bases in the middle. As DNA, the CDR3 is TGTGCCAGCAGCTTCGAGGTGCGAGAGACCCAGTACTTC. This translates into CASSFEVRETQYF.

CDR3 loop: CASSLVQNTGELFF. The CDR3 nucleotides read TGTGCCAGCAGTTTGGTACAGAACACCGGGGAGCTGTTTTTT. This sequence joins TRBV27 and TRBJ2-2, with D uncertain. V dropped 3 bases and J dropped 1 base, with 6 bases sitting between them. This CDR3 is 14 amino acids long. Germline values: CDR1 MNHEY, CDR2 SMNVEV (reference sequence).

The chain links TRBV28 to TRBJ2-1, with a weak D call TRBD1 (6 bases). CDR1 is MDHEN and CDR2 is SYDVKM in the germline V gene. Trimming left V 3 bases short and J 0 bases short, with 12 bases between. This CDR3 is built from 16 residues. CDR3 region: CASSFRGFSSYNEQFF. The DNA of the CDR3 is TGTGCCAGCAGTTTCAGGGGCTTTAGCTCCTACAATGAGCAGTTCTTC.

The J gene is TRBJ2-1, the V gene TRBV6-1; 8 nucleotides align to TRBD2. The trim removed 5 bases at V and 9 bases at J, leaving 9 bases unmatched. The length of the CDR3 is 14 residues. The germline V gene has CDR1 MNHNS and CDR2 SASEGT. CDR3 protein: CASSSSGRIVEQFF. The CDR3 DNA reads TGTGCCAGCAGTTCCAGCGGGAGAATTGTTGAGCAGTTCTTC.

The chain recombines TRBV5-1 with TRBJ2-7; weak D call: TRBD1 (6 bases). Germline CDR1 SGHRS, CDR2 YFSETQ. CDR3 length: 14 residues. With 4 bases removed from V and 0 bases from J, the gap between germline ends came to 11 bases. The CDR3 DNA reads as TGCGCCAGCAGCCCCGGACAGAACTCCTACGAGCAGTACTTC. This sequence encodes CASSPGQNSYEQYF.

The table lists this clone with a count of one. The chain joins TRBV11-2 to TRBJ2-1; D not resolved. CDR3 length: 12 residues. The V gene lost 1 base and the J gene lost 6 bases, with 4 bases spanning the gap. Germline lookup yields CDR1 SGHAT and CDR2 FQNNGV. CDR3 amino acids: CASSLVGNEQFF. The CDR3 DNA reads TGTGCCAGCAGCTTAGTCGGCAATGAGCAGTTCTTC.

The J gene is TRBJ1-1, the V gene TRBV29-1; 9 bases are a match to TRBD1. The CDR3 length is 13 residues. Germline loops: CDR1 SQVTM, CDR2 ANQGSEA. Trimming removed 6 bases from V and 5 bases from J; junction bases left unmatched: 7. The CDR3 region has the DNA TGCAGCGTCGCGGACAGGGGAGGAACTGAAGCTTTCTTT. This encodes CSVADRGGTEAFF.

V usage is TRBV4-2 and J usage is TRBJ2-3; 11 bases are shared with TRBD2. The CDR3 consists of 17 residues. Germline loops: CDR1 LGHNA, CDR2 YNFKEQ. J gave up 3 bases and V 1 base, and 6 bases lay outside the gene matches. DNA of the CDR3: TGTGCCAGCAGCCAAGTCGTAGCGGGAGGGCCTACAGATACGCAGTATTTT. It is translated as CASSQVVAGGPTDTQYF.

This clone occurred a few times. The CDR3 sequence: CASSSDRPYEQYF. CDR3 DNA sequence: TGTGCCAGCAGCTCCGACAGGCCCTACGAGCAGTACTTC. The genes are TRBV7-2 and TRBJ2-7; D possibly corresponds to TRBD1 (6 bases). The CDR3 is 13 residues long. Trimming shortened V by 4 bases and J by 2 bases, and 9 bases separated the two germline ends. Germline V gene lookup returns CDR1 SGHTA and CDR2 FQGNSA.

There are a few counts of this clone. The chain recombines TRBV11-2 with TRBJ2-4, with 8 bases fitting TRBD1. The length of the CDR3 is 17 residues. The V and J ends lost 6 bases and 5 bases, in that order; junction bases with no gene match: 15. Looked up from germline, CDR1 is SGHAT and CDR2 is FQNNGV. The chain's CDR3 is CASRLIRGRWKENIQYF. Here the CDR3 DNA reads TGTGCCAGCAGGCTGATCAGGGGGCGGTGGAAGGAAAACATTCAGTACTTC.

This clone turned up a few times. The gene calls are TRBV23-1 and TRBJ2-7; D is unresolved. TRBV23-1 is filed as an ORF, its function uncertain. Between the trimmed V and J ends, which lost 6 bases and 3 bases, there was a span of 6 bases. The CDR3 spans 11 residues. CDR3 sequence reads: CASSRGYEQYF. CDR3 DNA sequence: TGCGCCAGCAGCCGAGGCTACGAGCAGTACTTC.

V is TRBV14 and J is TRBJ2-1, with TRBD2 as a possible D gene (5 bases). This CDR3 region has 16 residues. V lost 0 bases, J lost 0 bases, and 9 bases lay in between. Germline loops: CDR1 SGHDN, CDR2 FVKESK. The CDR3 here is CASSQEVGSSYNEQFF. CDR3 nucleotides: TGTGCCAGCAGCCAAGAGGTGGGGAGCTCCTACAATGAGCAGTTCTTC.

The V and J genes are TRBV6-5 and TRBJ1-4; 8 positions agree with TRBD1. This CDR3 region has 16 residues. V dropped 2 bases and J dropped 6; count of bases not matched to a gene: 8. The germline V gene encodes CDR1 MNHEY and CDR2 SVGAGI. Written as DNA, the CDR3 is TGTGCCAGCAGTTACAGAAACAGGGGGGGAGATGAAAAACTGTTTTTT. Translating it yields CASSYRNRGGDEKLFF.

The chain joins TRBV11-2 to TRBJ2-3, with D tentatively TRBD2 (6 bases). Germline V lookup: CDR1 SGHAT, CDR2 FQNNGV. The CDR3 loop spans 16 amino acids. V lost 5 bases, J lost 4 bases, and 19 bases lay in between. The CDR3, as DNA: TGTGCCAGCAGCGGGAAAATGGGAGGAGGAGCAGATACGCAGTATTTT. Protein product: CASSGKMGGGADTQYF.

The V call is TRBV5-1, the J call TRBJ2-2; the match to TRBD2 covers 11 bases. Trimming took 4 bases from V and 4 from J; bases not matched to a gene: 9. Germline V CDR1 and CDR2: SGHRS, YFSETQ. CDR3 length: 17 residues. CDR3 protein: CASSPPLAGVATGELFF. The CDR3 DNA follows: TGCGCCAGCAGCCCGCCACTAGCGGGAGTAGCCACCGGGGAGCTGTTTTTT.

The gene calls are TRBV5-1 and TRBJ2-3, with 8 nucleotides matching TRBD2. The CDR3 sequence is 15 residues long. V lost 7 bases, J lost 0 bases, and 7 bases stayed unmatched. Germline values: CDR1 SGHRS, CDR2 YFSETQ. DNA for the CDR3: TGCGCCAGCGGAACTAGCGGTTCTAGCACAGATACGCAGTATTTT. It codes for CASGTSGSSTDTQYF.

The CDR3 DNA reads TGTGCCAGCAGCTGGAGGAGCTCTGGGGCCAACGTCCTGACTTTC. Translated: CASSWRSSGANVLTF. The rearrangement uses TRBV11-2 and TRBJ2-6, with D tentatively TRBD2 (5 bases). The germline V gene has CDR1 SGHAT and CDR2 FQNNGV. This CDR3 has 15 amino acids. Trimming pared 4 bases from V and 0 bases from J, leaving 7 bases between.

This clone came up a few times. The gene calls are TRBV11-2 and TRBJ2-7, with D unclear. CDR1 is SGHAT, CDR2 FQNNGV, per germline. Trimming cost V 6 bases and J 4 bases, with 10 bases left between them. The CDR3 spans 12 residues. The CDR3 here is CASSPKEYEQYF. For the CDR3, the DNA is TGTGCCAGCAGTCCTAAAGAGTACGAGCAGTACTTC.

This chain connects TRBV6-6 to TRBJ2-7; possibly TRBD1 for D (6 bases). Germline loops: CDR1 MNHNY, CDR2 SVGAGI (reference sequence). V was pared by 4 bases and J by 12 bases, with 25 bases between. The CDR3 is 15 amino acids. The CDR3 sequence is CASSSDRTLTGYLYF. The CDR3 DNA reads TGTGCCAGCAGTTCCGACAGGACCCTTACGGGGTATCTGTACTTC.

This clone was counted between two and nine times. The chain employs TRBV19 and TRBJ2-1, with 11 bases identical to TRBD2. V dropped 0 bases and J dropped 6; count of bases not matched to a gene: 7. CDR1 and CDR2 from the germline V gene are LNHDA and SQIVND (reference sequence). The CDR3 totals 17 residues. The DNA of the CDR3 is TGTGCCAGTAGTATAGATTCCGGGACTAGCGGACGCAATGAGCAGTTCTTC. As protein: CASSIDSGTSGRNEQFF.

This clone was counted only a few times. The chain recombines TRBV30 with TRBJ2-1; 11 nucleotides agree with TRBD2. The CDR3 is 13 amino acids. The V and J ends lost 6 bases and 4 bases, in that order; junction bases with no gene match: 2. CDR1 is GTSNPN and CDR2 is SVGIG in the germline V gene (reference sequence). Here the CDR3 reads CACGLAGYNEQFF. The CDR3 nucleotides read TGTGCCTGTGGACTAGCGGGTTACAATGAGCAGTTCTTC.

The chain is built from TRBV29-1 and TRBJ1-5; D is possibly TRBD1 (5 bases). Germline V gives CDR1 SQVTM, CDR2 ANQGSEA. The CDR3 is 15 amino acids. Trimming took 4 bases from V and 0 from J, leaving 13 bases between them. The CDR3 coding sequence is TGCAGCGTTGTCCCAACCGGGGGTAGCAATCAGCCCCAGCATTTT. It codes for CSVVPTGGSNQPQHF.